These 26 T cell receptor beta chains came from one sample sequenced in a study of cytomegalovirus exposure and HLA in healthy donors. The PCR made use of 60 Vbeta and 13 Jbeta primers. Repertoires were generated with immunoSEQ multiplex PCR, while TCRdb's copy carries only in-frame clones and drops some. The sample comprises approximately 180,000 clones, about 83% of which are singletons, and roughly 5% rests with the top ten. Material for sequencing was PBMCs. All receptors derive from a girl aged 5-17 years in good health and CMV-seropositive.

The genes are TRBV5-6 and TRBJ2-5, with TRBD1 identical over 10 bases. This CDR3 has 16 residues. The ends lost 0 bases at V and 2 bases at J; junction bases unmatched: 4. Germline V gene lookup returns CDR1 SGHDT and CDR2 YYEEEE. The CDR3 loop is CASSLGQGAPQETQYF. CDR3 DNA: TGTGCCAGCAGCTTGGGACAGGGGGCTCCTCAAGAGACCCAGTACTTC.

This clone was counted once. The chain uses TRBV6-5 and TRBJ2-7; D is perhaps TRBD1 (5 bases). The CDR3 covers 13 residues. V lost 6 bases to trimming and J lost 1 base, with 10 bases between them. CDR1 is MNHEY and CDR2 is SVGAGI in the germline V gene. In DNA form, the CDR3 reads TGTGCCAGCAGCCCCGACAGTTCCTACGAGCAGTACTTC. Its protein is CASSPDSSYEQYF.

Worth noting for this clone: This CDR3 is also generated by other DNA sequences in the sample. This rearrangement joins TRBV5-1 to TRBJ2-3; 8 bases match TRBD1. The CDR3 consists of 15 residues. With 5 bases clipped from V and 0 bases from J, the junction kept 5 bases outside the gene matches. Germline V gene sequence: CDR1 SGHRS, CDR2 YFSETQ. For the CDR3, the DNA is TGCGCCAGCAGTTCCGGGACAGGAAGCACAGATACGCAGTATTTT. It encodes CASSSGTGSTDTQYF.

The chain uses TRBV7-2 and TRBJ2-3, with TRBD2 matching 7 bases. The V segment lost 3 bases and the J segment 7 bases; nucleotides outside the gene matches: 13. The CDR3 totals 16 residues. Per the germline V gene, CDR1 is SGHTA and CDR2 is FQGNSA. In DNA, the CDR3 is TGTGCCAGCAGCTTTGACAGTGCGGGGGAGACGAATACGCAGTATTTT. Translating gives CASSFDSAGETNTQYF.

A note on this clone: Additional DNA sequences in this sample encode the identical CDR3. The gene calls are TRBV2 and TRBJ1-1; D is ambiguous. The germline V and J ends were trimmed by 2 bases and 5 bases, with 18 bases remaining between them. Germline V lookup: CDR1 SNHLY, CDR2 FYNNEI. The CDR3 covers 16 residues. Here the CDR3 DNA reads TGTGCCAGCAGTGAATTTGGAGGCGTTCAGCCGACTGAAGCTTTCTTT. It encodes CASSEFGGVQPTEAFF.

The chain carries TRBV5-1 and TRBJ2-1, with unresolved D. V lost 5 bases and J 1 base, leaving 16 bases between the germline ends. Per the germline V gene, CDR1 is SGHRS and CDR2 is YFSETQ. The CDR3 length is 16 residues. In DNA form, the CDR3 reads TGCGCCAGCAGTACTATAGGTGGTCGATCCTACAATGAGCAGTTCTTC. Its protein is CASSTIGGRSYNEQFF.

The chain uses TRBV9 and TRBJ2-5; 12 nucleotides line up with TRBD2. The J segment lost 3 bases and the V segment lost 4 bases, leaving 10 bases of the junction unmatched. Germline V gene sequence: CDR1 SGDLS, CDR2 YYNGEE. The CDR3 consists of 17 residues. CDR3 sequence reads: CASSTLAGGFQEETQYF. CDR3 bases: TGTGCCAGCAGCACCCTAGCGGGGGGGTTTCAAGAAGAGACCCAGTACTTC. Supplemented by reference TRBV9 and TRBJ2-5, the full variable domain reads DSGVTQTPKHLITATGQRVTLRCSPRSGDLSVYWYQQSLDQGLQFLIQYYNGEERAKGNILERFSAQQFPDLHSELNLSSLELGDSALYFCASSTLAGGFQEETQYFGPGTRLLVL.

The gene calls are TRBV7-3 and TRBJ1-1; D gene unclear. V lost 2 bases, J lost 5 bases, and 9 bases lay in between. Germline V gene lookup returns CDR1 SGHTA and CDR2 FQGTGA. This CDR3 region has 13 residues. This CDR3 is CASSLFERTEAFF. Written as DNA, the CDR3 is TGTGCCAGCAGCTTATTTGAGAGAACTGAAGCTTTCTTT.

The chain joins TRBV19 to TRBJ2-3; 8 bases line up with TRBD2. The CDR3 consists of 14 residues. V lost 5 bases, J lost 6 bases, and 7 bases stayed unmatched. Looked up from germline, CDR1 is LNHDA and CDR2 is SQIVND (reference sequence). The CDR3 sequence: CASSSGSGIDTQYF. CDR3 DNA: TGTGCCAGTAGTTCAGGTAGCGGGATCGATACGCAGTATTTT.

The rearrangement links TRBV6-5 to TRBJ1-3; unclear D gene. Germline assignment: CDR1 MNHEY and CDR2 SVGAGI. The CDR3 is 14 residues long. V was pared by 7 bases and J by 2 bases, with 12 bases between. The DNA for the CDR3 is TGTGCCAGCACCCTCCAGGAAACTGGAAACACCATATATTTT. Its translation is CASTLQETGNTIYF.

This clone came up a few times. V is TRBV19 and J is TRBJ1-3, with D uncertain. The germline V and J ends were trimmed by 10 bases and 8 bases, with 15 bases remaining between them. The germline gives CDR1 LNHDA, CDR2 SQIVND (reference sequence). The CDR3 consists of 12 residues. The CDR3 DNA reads TGTGCCACATCTCCGTCTTCGGACACCATATATTTT. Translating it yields CATSPSSDTIYF.

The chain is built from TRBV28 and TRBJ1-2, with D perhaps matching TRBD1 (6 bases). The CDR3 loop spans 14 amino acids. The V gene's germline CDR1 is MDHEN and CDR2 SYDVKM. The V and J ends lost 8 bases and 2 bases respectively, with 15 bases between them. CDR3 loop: CASFPTGANYGYTF. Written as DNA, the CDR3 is TGTGCCAGCTTTCCGACAGGAGCCAACTATGGCTACACCTTC.

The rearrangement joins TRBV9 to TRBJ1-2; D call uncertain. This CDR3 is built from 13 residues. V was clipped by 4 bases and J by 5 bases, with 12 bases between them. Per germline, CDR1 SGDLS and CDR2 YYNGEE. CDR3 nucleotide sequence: TGTGCCAGCAGCTTGGAGGGCCTTTATGGCTACACCTTC. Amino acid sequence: CASSLEGLYGYTF.

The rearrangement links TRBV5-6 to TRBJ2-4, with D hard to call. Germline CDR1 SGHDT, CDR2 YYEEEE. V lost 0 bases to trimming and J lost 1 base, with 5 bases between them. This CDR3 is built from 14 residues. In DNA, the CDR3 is TGTGCCAGCAGCTTGGGAACTGCCAAAAACATTCAGTACTTC. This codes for CASSLGTAKNIQYF.

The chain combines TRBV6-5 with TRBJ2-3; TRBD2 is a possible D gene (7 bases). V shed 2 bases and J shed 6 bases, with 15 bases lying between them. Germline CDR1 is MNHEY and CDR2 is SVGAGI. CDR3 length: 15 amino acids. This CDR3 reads CASSYGGGLSDTQYF. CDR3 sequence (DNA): TGTGCCAGCAGTTACGGGGGGGGGCTTTCGGATACGCAGTATTTT.

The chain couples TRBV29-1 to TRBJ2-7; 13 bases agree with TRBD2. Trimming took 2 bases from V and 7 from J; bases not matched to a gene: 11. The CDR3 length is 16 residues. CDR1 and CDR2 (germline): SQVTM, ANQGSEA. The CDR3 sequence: CSVEHRTSGGMREQYF. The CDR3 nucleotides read TGCAGCGTTGAACACAGGACTAGCGGGGGAATGAGGGAGCAGTACTTC.

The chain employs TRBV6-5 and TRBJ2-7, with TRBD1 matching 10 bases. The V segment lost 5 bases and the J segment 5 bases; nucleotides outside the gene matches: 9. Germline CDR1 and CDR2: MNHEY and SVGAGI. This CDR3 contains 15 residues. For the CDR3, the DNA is TGTGCCAGCAGTCGCCCGACAGGGGGCTGGGACGAGCAGTACTTC. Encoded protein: CASSRPTGGWDEQYF.

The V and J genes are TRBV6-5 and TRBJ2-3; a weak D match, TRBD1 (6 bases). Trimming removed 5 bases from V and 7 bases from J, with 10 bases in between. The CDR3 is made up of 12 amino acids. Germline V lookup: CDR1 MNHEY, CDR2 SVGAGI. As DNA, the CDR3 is TGTGCCAGCAGTGGCACAGGGAATACGCAGTATTTT. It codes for CASSGTGNTQYF.

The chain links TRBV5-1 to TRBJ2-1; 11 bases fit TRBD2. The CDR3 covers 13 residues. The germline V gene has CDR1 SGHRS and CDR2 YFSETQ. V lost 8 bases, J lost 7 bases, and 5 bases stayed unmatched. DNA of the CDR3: TGCGCCAGTCGACTAGCGGGGTCTAATGAGCAGTTCTTC. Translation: CASRLAGSNEQFF.

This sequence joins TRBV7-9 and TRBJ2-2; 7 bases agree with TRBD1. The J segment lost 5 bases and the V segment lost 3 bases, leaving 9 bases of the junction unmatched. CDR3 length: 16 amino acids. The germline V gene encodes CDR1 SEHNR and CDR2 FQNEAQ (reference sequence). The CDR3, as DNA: TGTGCCAGCAGCTTGGCCTCGAGGGGGCCTACCGGGGAGCTGTTTTTT. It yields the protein CASSLASRGPTGELFF.

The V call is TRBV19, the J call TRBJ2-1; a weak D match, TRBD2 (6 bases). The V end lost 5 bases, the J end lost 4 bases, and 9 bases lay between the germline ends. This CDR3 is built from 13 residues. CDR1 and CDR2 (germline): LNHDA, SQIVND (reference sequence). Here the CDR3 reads CASSGAGYNEQFF. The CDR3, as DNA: TGTGCCAGTAGTGGGGCGGGGTACAATGAGCAGTTCTTC.

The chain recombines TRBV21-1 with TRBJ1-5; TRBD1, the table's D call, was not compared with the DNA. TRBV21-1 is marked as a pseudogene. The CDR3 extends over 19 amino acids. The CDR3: CASSKGGGQGGIHNQPQHF. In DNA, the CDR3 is TGTGCCAGCAGCAAAGGCGGGGGACAGGGGGGGATCCACAATCAGCCCCAGCATTTT.

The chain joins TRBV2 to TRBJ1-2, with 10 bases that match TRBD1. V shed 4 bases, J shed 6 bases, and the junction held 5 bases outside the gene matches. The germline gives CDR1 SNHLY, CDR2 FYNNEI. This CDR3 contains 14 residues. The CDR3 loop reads CASSGSGTGDGYTF. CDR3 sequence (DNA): TGTGCCAGCAGTGGGTCCGGGACAGGGGATGGCTACACCTTC.

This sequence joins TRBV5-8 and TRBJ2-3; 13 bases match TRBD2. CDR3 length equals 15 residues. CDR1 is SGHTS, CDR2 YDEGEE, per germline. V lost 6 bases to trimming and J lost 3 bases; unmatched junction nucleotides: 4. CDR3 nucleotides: TGTGCCAGCACCTGGACTAGCGGGGGAACAGATACGCAGTATTTT. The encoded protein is CASTWTSGGTDTQYF.

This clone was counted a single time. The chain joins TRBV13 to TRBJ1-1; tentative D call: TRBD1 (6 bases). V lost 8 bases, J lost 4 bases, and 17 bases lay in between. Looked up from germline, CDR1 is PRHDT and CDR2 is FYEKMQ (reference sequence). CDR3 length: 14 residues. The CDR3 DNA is TGTGCCAGCCGAGGGGGGGGTTTGAGCACTGAAGCTTTCTTT. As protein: CASRGGGLSTEAFF. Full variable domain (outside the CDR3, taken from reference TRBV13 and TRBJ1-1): AAGVIQSPRHLIKEKRETATLKCYPIPRHDTVYWYQQGPGQDPQFLISFYEKMQSDKGSIPDRFSAQQFSDYHSELNMSSLELGDSALYFCASRGGGLSTEAFFGQGTRLTVV.

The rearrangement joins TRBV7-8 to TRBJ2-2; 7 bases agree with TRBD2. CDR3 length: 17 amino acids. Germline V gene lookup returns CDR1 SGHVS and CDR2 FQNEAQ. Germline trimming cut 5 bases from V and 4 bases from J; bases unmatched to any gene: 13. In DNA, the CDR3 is TGTGCCAGCAGCCATCTTAGTATCGGGGGGATCACCGGGGAGCTGTTTTTT. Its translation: CASSHLSIGGITGELFF.